A selection of T cell receptor beta chains follows, all from one sample in a study of cytomegalovirus exposure and HLA in healthy donors. Measured with immunoSEQ multiplex PCR; TCRdb has only the in-frame clones, and not every one. The table has roughly 130,000 clones, 76% seen once. Sequenced sample: PBMCs. These TCRs come from a man aged 35 to 55 in good health and CMV-seronegative. CDR3s include the opening cysteine and the closing phenylalanine or tryptophan. A D gene is named only where the DNA matches it firmly. The listing skips clone size in some rows; elsewhere it reads once, few, many or a size class.

clone_size	v_call	d_call	j_call	cdr3_nt	cdr3_aa
few	TRBV7-3	TRBD1	TRBJ1-6	TGTGCCAGCAGCTTACAGGGGGCACAGGGCTCACCCCTCCACTTT	CASSLQGAQGSPLHF
-	TRBV9	-	TRBJ2-1	TGTGCCAGCAGCGTAGCGGGGGGCCCCTACAATGAGCAGTTCTTC	CASSVAGGPYNEQFF
-	TRBV14	TRBD2	TRBJ2-3	TGTGCCAGCAGCCCGACTAGCGGGAGCTCAGATACGCAGTATTTT	CASSPTSGSSDTQYF
-	TRBV28	-	TRBJ2-7	TGTGCCAGCAGTGTAGTGGAGAGGGTGGACGAGCAGTACTTC	CASSVVERVDEQYF
-	TRBV4-3	TRBD1	TRBJ2-7	TGCGCCAGCAGCCAAGACAGCGACAGGGGCACCTACGAGCAGTACTTC	CASSQDSDRGTYEQYF
-	TRBV7-9	TRBD2	TRBJ2-1	TGTGCCAGCGGGGAGCGGGGGGTTTCCTACAATGAGCAGTTCTTC	CASGERGVSYNEQFF
-	TRBV5-6	TRBD1	TRBJ2-1	TGTGCCAGCAGCCCGACAGGGGGGGGCAATGAGCAGTTCTTC	CASSPTGGGNEQFF
-	TRBV4-3	TRBD2	TRBJ2-3	TGCGCCAGCAGCCCCCGGACTAGCGGGGGTTTGGGCACAGATACGCAGTATTTT	CASSPRTSGGLGTDTQYF
once	TRBV27	-	TRBJ2-5	TGTGCCAGCAGAGGTCGACTTGAGTACGAGACCCAGTACTTC	CASRGRLEYETQYF
-	TRBV29-1	-	TRBJ2-7	TGCAGCGTTGTTATACATCACGACTCCTACGAGCAGTACTTC	CSVVIHHDSYEQYF
-	TRBV7-8	-	TRBJ1-2	TGTGCCAGCAGCTTAGACCACAGCTCTAACTATGGCTACACCTTC	CASSLDHSSNYGYTF
-	TRBV27	TRBD2	TRBJ2-1	TGTGCCAGCACCCTAGCGGGAAGGACCTACAATGAGCAGTTCTTC	CASTLAGRTYNEQFF